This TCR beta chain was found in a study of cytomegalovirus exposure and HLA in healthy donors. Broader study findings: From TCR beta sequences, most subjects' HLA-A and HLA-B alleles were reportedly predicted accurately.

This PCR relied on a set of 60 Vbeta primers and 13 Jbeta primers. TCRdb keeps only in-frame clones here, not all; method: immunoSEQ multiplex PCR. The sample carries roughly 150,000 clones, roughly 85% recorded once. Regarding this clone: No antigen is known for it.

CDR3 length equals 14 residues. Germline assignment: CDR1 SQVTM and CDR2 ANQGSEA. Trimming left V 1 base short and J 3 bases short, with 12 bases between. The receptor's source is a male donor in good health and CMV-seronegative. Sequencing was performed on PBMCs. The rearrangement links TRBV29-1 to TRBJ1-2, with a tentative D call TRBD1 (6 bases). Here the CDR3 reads CSVEGTVEHYGYTF. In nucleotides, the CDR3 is TGCAGCGTTGAAGGGACAGTGGAGCACTATGGCTACACCTTC.